This T cell receptor beta chain was observed in a study of blood T cell repertoires in COVID-19. As for the study in general: The analysed material was cDNA or gDNA that came from T cells, B-cell-depleted T cells, or PBMCs.

In the original analysis: Reference gene primer amplification yielded estimated nucleated cell counts. Profiling relied on immunoSEQ multiplex PCR, and the TCRdb table lists in-frame clones only, not all of them. That table supplies the V and J calls and clone size; D and trimming were determined from the DNA. There are approximately 73,000 clones in the sample; roughly 89% occur only once, and roughly 9.6% lies in the top ten. There are 15 residues in the CDR3. This chain links TRBV21-1 with TRBJ2-3; the D call of TRBD2 is as the table states it, not checked on the DNA. TRBV21-1 constitutes a pseudogene. The clonotype comes from a man at least 80 years old with acute or convalescent COVID-19. The material sequenced was peripheral blood. CDR3 sequence (DNA): TGTGCCAGCAACCAACTAGCGGGGGCCACAGATACGCAGTATTTT. Translating it yields CASNQLAGATDTQYF.